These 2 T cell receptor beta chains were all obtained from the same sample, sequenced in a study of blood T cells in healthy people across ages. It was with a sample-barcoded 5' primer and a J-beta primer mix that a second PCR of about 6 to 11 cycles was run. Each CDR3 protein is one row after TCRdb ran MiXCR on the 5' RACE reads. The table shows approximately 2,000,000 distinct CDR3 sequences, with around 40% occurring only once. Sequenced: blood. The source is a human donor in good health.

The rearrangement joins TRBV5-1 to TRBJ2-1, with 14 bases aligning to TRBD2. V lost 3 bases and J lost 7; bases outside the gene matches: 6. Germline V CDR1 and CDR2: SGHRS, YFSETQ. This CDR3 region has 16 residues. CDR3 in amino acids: CASSSDGTSGGNEQFF. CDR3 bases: TGCGCCAGCAGCTCGGACGGGACTAGCGGGGGTAATGAGCAGTTCTTC.

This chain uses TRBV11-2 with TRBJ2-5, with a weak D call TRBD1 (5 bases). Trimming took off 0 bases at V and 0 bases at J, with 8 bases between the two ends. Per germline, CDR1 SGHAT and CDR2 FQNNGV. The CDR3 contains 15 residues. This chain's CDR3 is CASSLDLGDQETQYF. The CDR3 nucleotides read TGTGCCAGCAGCTTAGATCTAGGGGACCAAGAGACCCAGTACTTC. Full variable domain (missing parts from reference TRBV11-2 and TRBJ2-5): EAGVAQSPRYKIIEKRQSVAFWCNPISGHATLYWYQQILGQGPKLLIQFQNNGVVDDSQLPKDRFSAERLKGVDSTLKIQPAKLEDSAVYLCASSLDLGDQETQYFGPGTRLLVL.